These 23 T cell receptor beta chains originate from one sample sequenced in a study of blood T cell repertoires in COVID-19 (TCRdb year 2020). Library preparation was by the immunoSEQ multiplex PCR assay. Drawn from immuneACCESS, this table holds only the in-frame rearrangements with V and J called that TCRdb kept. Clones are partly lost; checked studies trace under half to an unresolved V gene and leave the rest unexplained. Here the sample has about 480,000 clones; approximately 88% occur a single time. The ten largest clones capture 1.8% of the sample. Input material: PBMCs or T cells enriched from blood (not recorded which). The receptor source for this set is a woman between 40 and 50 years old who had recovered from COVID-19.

DNA for the CDR3: TGTGCCAGCAGCCGTGGGCCAGGGGATATCTACGAGCAGTACTTC. Translated, it gives CASSRGPGDIYEQYF. The V gene is TRBV7-2, the J gene TRBJ2-7; maybe TRBD1 (6 bases). The V gene lost 5 bases and the J gene lost 3 bases, with 17 bases spanning the gap. This CDR3 contains 15 residues. Germline assignment: CDR1 SGHTA and CDR2 FQGNSA.

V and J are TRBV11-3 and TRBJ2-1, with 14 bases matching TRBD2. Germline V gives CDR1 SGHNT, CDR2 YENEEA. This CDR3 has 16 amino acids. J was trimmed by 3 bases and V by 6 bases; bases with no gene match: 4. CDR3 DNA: TGTGCCAGCAGGACTAGCGGGAGGGCCGACTACAATGAGCAGTTCTTC. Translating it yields CASRTSGRADYNEQFF.

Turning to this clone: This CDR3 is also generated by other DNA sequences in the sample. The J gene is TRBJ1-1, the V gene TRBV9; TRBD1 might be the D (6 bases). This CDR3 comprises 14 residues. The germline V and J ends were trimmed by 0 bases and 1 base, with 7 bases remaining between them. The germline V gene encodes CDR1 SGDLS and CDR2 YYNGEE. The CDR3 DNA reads TGTGCCAGCAGCGTAGTAGGGGGGAACACTGAAGCTTTCTTT. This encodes CASSVVGGNTEAFF.

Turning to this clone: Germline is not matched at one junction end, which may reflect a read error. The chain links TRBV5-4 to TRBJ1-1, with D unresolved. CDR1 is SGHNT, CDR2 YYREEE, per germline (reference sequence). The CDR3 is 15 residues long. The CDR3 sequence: CASSLRITGNTETFF. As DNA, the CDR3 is TGTGCCAGCAGCTTGCGGATAACGGGGAACACTGAAACTTTCTTT.

The chain's CDR3 is CASSLEPRGSNPLHF. The CDR3 nucleotides are TGTGCCAGCAGCTTAGAACCCAGGGGCTCTAATCCCCTCCACTTT. The chain is built from TRBV7-9 and TRBJ1-6; D possibly corresponds to TRBD1 (6 bases). Germline values: CDR1 SEHNR, CDR2 FQNEAQ (reference sequence). This CDR3 spans 15 amino acids. V lost 1 base and J 13 bases, leaving 17 bases between the germline ends.

DNA of the CDR3: TGTGCCAGCAGCCACCTCCGAGGGGGCGATCACTATAACACCGGGGAGCTGTTTTTT. This translates into CASSHLRGGDHYNTGELFF. The chain combines TRBV5-6 with TRBJ2-2; 7 bases line up with TRBD1. Trimming at V came to 4 bases and at J to 2 bases, leaving 17 bases not matched to a gene. The CDR3 is made up of 19 amino acids. Germline CDR1 is SGHDT and CDR2 is YYEEEE.

The CDR3 is CASSPDNTGGRAEAFF. CDR3 coding DNA: TGTGCCAGCAGCCCTGATAATACAGGGGGGAGAGCTGAAGCTTTCTTT. This sequence joins TRBV7-2 and TRBJ1-1; 8 bases align to TRBD1. Germline-derived CDR1 and CDR2 are SGHTA and FQGNSA. J was trimmed by 6 bases and V by 5 bases; bases with no gene match: 14. The length of the CDR3 is 16 residues. The full variable domain, in which reference TRBV7-2 and TRBJ1-1 provide the parts outside the CDR3, is GAGVSQSPSNKVTEKGKDVELRCDPISGHTALYWYRQSLGQGLEFLIYFQGNSAPDKSGLPSDRFSAERTGGSVSTLTIQRTQQEDSAVYLCASSPDNTGGRAEAFFGQGTRLTVV.

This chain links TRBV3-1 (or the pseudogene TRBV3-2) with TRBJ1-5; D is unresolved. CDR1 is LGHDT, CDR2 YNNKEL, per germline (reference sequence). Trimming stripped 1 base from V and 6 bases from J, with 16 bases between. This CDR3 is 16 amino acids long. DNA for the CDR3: TGTGCCAGCAGCCAAGGGCTTACGCGGCCCGGTCAGCCCCAGCATTTT. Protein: CASSQGLTRPGQPQHF.

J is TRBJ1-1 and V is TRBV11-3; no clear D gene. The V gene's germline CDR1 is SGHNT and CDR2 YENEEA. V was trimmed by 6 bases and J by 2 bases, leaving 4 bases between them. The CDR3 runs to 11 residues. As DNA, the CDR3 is TGTGCCAGCAGTCTAAACACTGAAGCTTTCTTT. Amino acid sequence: CASSLNTEAFF.

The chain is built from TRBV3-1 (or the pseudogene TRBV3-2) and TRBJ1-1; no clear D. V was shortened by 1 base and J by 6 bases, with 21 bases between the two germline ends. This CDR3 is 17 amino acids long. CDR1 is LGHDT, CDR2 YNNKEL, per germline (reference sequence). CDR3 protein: CASSQGVWREQGAEAFF. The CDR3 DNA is TGTGCCAGCAGCCAAGGAGTATGGAGGGAACAAGGCGCTGAAGCTTTCTTT.

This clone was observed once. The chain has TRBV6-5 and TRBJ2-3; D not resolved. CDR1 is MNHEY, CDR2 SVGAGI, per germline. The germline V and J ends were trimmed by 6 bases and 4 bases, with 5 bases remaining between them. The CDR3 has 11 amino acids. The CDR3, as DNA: TGTGCCAGCAGGACTTCAGATACGCAGTATTTT. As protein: CASRTSDTQYF.

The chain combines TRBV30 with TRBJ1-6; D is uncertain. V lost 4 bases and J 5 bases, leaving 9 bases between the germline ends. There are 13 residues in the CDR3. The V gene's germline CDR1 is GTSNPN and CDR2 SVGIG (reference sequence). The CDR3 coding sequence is TGTGCCTGGACAAGAATAGATAATTCACCCCTCCACTTT. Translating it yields CAWTRIDNSPLHF.

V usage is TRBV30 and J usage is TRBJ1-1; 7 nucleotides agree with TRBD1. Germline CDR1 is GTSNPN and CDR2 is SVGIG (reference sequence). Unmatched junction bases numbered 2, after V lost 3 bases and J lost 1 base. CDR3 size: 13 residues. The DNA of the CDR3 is TGTGCCTGGAGGAGGACAGGGAACACTGAAGCTTTCTTT. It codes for CAWRRTGNTEAFF.

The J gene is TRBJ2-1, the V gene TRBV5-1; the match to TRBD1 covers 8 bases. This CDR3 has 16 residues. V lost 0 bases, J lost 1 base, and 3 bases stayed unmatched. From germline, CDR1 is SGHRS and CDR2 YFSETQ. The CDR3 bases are TGCGCCAGCAGCTTGGCAGGGACAGGATCCTACAATGAGCAGTTCTTC. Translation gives CASSLAGTGSYNEQFF.

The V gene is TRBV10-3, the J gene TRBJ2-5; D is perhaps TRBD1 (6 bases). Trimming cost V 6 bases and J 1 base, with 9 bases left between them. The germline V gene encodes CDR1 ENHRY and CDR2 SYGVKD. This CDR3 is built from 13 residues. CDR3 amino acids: CAISGQFQETQYF. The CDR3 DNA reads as TGTGCCATCAGCGGACAGTTCCAAGAGACCCAGTACTTC.

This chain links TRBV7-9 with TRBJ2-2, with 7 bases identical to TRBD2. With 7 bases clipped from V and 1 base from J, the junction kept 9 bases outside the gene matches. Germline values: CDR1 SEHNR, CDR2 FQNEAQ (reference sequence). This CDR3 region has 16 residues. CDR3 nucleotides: TGTGCCAGCACCCCGCTTTGGGGGGGGAACACCGGGGAGCTGTTTTTT. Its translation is CASTPLWGGNTGELFF.

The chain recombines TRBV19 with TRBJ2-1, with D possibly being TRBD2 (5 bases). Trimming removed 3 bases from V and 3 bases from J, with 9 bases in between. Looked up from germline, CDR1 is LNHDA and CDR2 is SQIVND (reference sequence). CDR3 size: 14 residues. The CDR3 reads CASSMVAYYNEQFF. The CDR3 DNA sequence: TGTGCCAGTAGTATGGTAGCGTACTACAATGAGCAGTTCTTC.

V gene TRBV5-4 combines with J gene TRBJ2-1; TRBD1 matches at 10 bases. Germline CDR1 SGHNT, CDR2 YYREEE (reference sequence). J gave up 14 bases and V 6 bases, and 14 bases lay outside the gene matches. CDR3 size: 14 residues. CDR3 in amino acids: CASTDMGTGVGEFF. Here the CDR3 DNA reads TGTGCCAGCACCGATATGGGGACAGGGGTTGGGGAGTTCTTC.

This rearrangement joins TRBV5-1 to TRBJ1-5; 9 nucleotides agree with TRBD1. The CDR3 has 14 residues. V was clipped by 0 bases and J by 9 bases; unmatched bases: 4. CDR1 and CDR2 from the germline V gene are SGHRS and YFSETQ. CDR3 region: CASSLGTGDRPQHF. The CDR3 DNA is TGCGCCAGCAGCTTGGGGACAGGGGATCGGCCCCAGCATTTT.

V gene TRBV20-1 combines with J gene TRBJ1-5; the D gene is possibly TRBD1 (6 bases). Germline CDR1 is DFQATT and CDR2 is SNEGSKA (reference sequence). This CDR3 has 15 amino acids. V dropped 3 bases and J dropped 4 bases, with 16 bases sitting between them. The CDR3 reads CSASLPGDWNQPQHF. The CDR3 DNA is TGCAGTGCTAGTTTACCAGGGGATTGGAATCAGCCCCAGCATTTT.

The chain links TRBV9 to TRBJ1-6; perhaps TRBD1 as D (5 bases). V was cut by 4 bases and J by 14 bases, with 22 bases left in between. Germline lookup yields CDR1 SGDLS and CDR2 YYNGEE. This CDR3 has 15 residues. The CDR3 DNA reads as TGTGCCAGCAGCCCTCAGGGTCTTCCTGAAGTGACCCTCCACTTT. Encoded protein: CASSPQGLPEVTLHF.

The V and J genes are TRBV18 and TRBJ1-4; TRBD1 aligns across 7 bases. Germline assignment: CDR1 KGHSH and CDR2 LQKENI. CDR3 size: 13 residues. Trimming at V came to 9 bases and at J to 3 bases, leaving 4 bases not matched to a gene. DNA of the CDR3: TGTGCCAGTGCACAGGGGTCTAATGAAAAACTGTTTTTT. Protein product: CASAQGSNEKLFF.

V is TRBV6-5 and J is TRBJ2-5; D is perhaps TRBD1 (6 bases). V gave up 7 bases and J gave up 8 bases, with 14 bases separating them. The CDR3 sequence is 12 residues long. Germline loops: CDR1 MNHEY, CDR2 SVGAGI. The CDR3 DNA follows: TGTGCCAGCACCCCCGTAGGGGGTACCCAGTACTTC. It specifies CASTPVGGTQYF.